The next 21 T cell receptor beta chains were all read from a single sample in a study of control samples from healthy donors and cancer patients. The data were produced by immunoSEQ multiplex PCR, yet TCRdb's version contains in-frame clones alone and is incomplete. The sample lists some 150,000 clones, approximately 92% seen once, with approximately 4% in the top ten. Sequenced: blood. These receptors all come from a woman between 55 and 75 years old in good health.

The genes are TRBV7-9 and TRBJ1-2; D gene uncertain. CDR1 and CDR2 from the germline V gene are SEHNR and FQNEAQ (reference sequence). This CDR3 spans 13 amino acids. V gave up 4 bases and J gave up 8 bases, with 14 bases separating them. CDR3 DNA sequence: TGTGCCAGCAGCTACGGACTGTTAGGCGGCTACACCTTC. This codes for CASSYGLLGGYTF.

CDR3 loop: CASSLGWDSPLHF. The CDR3 DNA reads as TGTGCCAGCAGCTTAGGATGGGATTCACCCCTCCACTTT. The chain is built from TRBV7-2 and TRBJ1-6; no reliable D call. This CDR3 region has 13 residues. V was cut by 1 base and J by 8 bases, with 6 bases left in between. Germline V lookup: CDR1 SGHTA, CDR2 FQGNSA.

The rearrangement uses TRBV10-3 and TRBJ2-2; possible D gene TRBD2, 7 bases. The CDR3 covers 14 residues. V lost 4 bases and J 7 bases, leaving 13 bases between the germline ends. Germline V lookup: CDR1 ENHRY, CDR2 SYGVKD. Here the CDR3 DNA reads TGTGCCATCAGTGGGGGGGGGCGCCTCGGGGAGCTGTTTTTT. It is translated as CAISGGGRLGELFF.

Notes on this clone: One junction end does not reproduce the germline sequence, and a read error may be involved. The V call is TRBV3-1 (or the pseudogene TRBV3-2), the J call TRBJ1-1, with no clear D. CDR3 length equals 15 residues. The germline gives CDR1 LGHDT, CDR2 YNNKEL (reference sequence). CDR3: CASCFTSSGNTEAFF. In DNA form, the CDR3 reads TGTGCCAGCTGCTTCACTTCTTCTGGTAACACTGAGGCTTTCTTT.

The rearrangement uses TRBV2 and TRBJ1-1; D call uncertain. The CDR3 consists of 13 residues. The V end lost 4 bases, the J end lost 5 bases, and 11 bases lay between the germline ends. CDR1 and CDR2 from the germline V gene are SNHLY and FYNNEI. The CDR3 DNA reads as TGTGCCAGCAGTGGATTCCAAATTACTGAAGCTTTCTTT. Protein: CASSGFQITEAFF.

The chain links TRBV9 to TRBJ2-1, with D unresolved. Germline V lookup: CDR1 SGDLS, CDR2 YYNGEE. Trimming took off 0 bases at V and 5 bases at J, with 9 bases between the two ends. The CDR3 runs 14 residues. Here the CDR3 DNA reads TGTGCCAGCAGCGTAGTGGGCTTAAACAATGAGCAGTTCTTC. This codes for CASSVVGLNNEQFF. The full variable domain, in which reference TRBV9 and TRBJ2-1 provide the parts outside the CDR3, is DSGVTQTPKHLITATGQRVTLRCSPRSGDLSVYWYQQSLDQGLQFLIQYYNGEERAKGNILERFSAQQFPDLHSELNLSSLELGDSALYFCASSVVGLNNEQFFGPGTRLTVL.

The chain joins TRBV2 to TRBJ2-7; TRBD1 aligns across 12 bases. Germline CDR1 and CDR2: SNHLY and FYNNEI. Trimming at V came to 6 bases and at J to 4 bases, leaving 4 bases not matched to a gene. The CDR3 has 14 residues. Here the CDR3 reads CASRWDRGLYEQYF. The CDR3 region has the DNA TGTGCCAGCAGATGGGACAGGGGGCTTTACGAGCAGTACTTC.

The rearrangement links TRBV3-1 (or the pseudogene TRBV3-2) to TRBJ1-6, with D unresolved. The CDR3 spans 13 residues. Germline lookup yields CDR1 LGHDT and CDR2 YNNKEL (reference sequence). V was shortened by 1 base and J by 7 bases, with 5 bases between the two germline ends. Written as DNA, the CDR3 is TGTGCCAGCAGCCAAGCTGAAAATTCACCCCTCCACTTT. Translating it yields CASSQAENSPLHF.

The gene calls are TRBV10-3 and TRBJ1-1; D is uncertain. V gave up 3 bases and J gave up 1 base, with 18 bases separating them. The CDR3 is 17 amino acids. The germline CDR1 and CDR2 sequences are ENHRY and SYGVKD. The CDR3 protein is CAISDFSVVEANTEAFF. The CDR3 nucleotides read TGTGCCATCAGTGATTTCTCCGTGGTCGAGGCGAACACTGAAGCTTTCTTT.

J is TRBJ2-5 and V is TRBV5-1; D is perhaps TRBD1 (5 bases). CDR1 is SGHRS and CDR2 is YFSETQ in the germline V gene. V lost 4 bases and J 7 bases, leaving 11 bases between the germline ends. The CDR3 loop spans 12 amino acids. The CDR3 DNA follows: TGCGCCAGCAGCCCCTCGCAGGGGACCCAGTACTTC. As protein: CASSPSQGTQYF.

The J gene is TRBJ1-1, the V gene TRBV2, with D unresolved. Germline V gene sequence: CDR1 SNHLY, CDR2 FYNNEI. The V end was cut by 7 bases, the J end by 5 bases, with 11 bases between. The CDR3 runs 12 residues. CDR3 DNA sequence: TGTGCCAGCAACCCCGGAAGAACTGAAGCTTTCTTT. Protein sequence: CASNPGRTEAFF.

V usage is TRBV7-9 and J usage is TRBJ1-1, with D perhaps TRBD1 (5 bases). The CDR3 is made up of 15 amino acids. CDR1 is SEHNR and CDR2 is FQNEAQ in the germline V gene (reference sequence). Trimming stripped 5 bases from V and 3 bases from J, with 16 bases between. This chain's CDR3 is CASSPWGGGDTEAFF. The CDR3 nucleotides read TGTGCCAGCAGCCCCTGGGGGGGAGGCGACACTGAAGCTTTCTTT.

The chain joins TRBV11-2 to TRBJ2-3, with TRBD2 matching 8 bases. V lost 1 base, J lost 7 bases, and 10 bases stayed unmatched. CDR1 is SGHAT and CDR2 is FQNNGV in the germline V gene. The CDR3 loop spans 16 amino acids. CDR3 coding DNA: TGTGCCAGCAGCTTAGCCGGCGGGGGGTCCACGTATACGCAGTATTTT. This encodes CASSLAGGGSTYTQYF. The complete variable domain, with remaining parts taken from reference TRBV11-2 and TRBJ2-3, reads EAGVAQSPRYKIIEKRQSVAFWCNPISGHATLYWYQQILGQGPKLLIQFQNNGVVDDSQLPKDRFSAERLKGVDSTLKIQPAKLEDSAVYLCASSLAGGGSTYTQYFGPGTRLTVL.

The chain employs TRBV6-1 and TRBJ2-2, with D uncertain. Germline CDR1 MNHNS, CDR2 SASEGT. The CDR3 covers 13 residues. The V and J ends lost 1 base and 2 bases respectively, with 2 bases between them. This chain's CDR3 is CASSEVNTGELFF. The CDR3 bases are TGTGCCAGCAGTGAAGTTAACACCGGGGAGCTGTTTTTT.

The gene calls are TRBV7-9 and TRBJ2-7; unclear D gene. CDR3 length: 14 amino acids. CDR1 and CDR2 from the germline V gene are SEHNR and FQNEAQ (reference sequence). Trimming removed 2 bases from V and 2 bases from J, with 10 bases in between. The CDR3 region is CASSLNGGTYEQYF. In DNA, the CDR3 is TGTGCCAGCAGCTTAAACGGCGGAACCTACGAGCAGTACTTC.

This chain links TRBV7-9 with TRBJ2-3; perhaps TRBD2 as D (7 bases). Germline V gene sequence: CDR1 SEHNR, CDR2 FQNEAQ (reference sequence). This CDR3 is 15 amino acids long. The V end was cut by 6 bases, the J end by 6 bases, with 19 bases between. CDR3 sequence (DNA): TGTGCCAGCAGTGGGGGGGCGGGGGAGTATGATACGCAGTATTTT. The encoded protein is CASSGGAGEYDTQYF.

CDR3 sequence (DNA): TGCGCCAGCAGTGAAGAGAGGCTGGGTGGCTACGAGCAGTACTTC. Residues: CASSEERLGGYEQYF. The chain employs TRBV10-1 and TRBJ2-7; D remains ambiguous. The ends were cut back, 3 bases at V and 3 bases at J, with 15 bases in the middle. Germline V gene lookup returns CDR1 WNHNN and CDR2 SYGVQD (reference sequence). CDR3 length: 15 amino acids.

The chain recombines TRBV7-2 with TRBJ1-1; TRBD1 is a possible D gene (5 bases). The V end was cut by 3 bases, the J end by 9 bases, with 23 bases between. Germline CDR1 is SGHTA and CDR2 is FQGNSA. There are 16 residues in the CDR3. The CDR3 DNA is TGTGCCAGCAGCTTCCGCAGCTCCGACAGCGATGCAAAAGCTTTCTTT. This encodes CASSFRSSDSDAKAFF.

The V gene is TRBV18, the J gene TRBJ2-3, with 9 bases that match TRBD1. The CDR3 has 16 amino acids. Trimming cost V 3 bases and J 7 bases; bases outside gene matches: 11. Germline CDR1 reads KGHSH; CDR2 reads LQKENI. CDR3 protein: CASSPSADRGVNTQYF. CDR3 bases: TGTGCCAGCTCACCGTCCGCGGACAGGGGAGTGAATACGCAGTATTTT.

The genes are TRBV9 and TRBJ1-3, with TRBD1 as a possible D gene (5 bases). Germline CDR1 is SGDLS and CDR2 is YYNGEE. This CDR3 has 16 amino acids. Trimming stripped 2 bases from V and 4 bases from J, with 16 bases between. The DNA for the CDR3 is TGTGCCAGCAGCGTTCAGGGCCGATCGGGGGGAAACACCATATATTTT. It is translated as CASSVQGRSGGNTIYF.

The chain uses TRBV10-3 and TRBJ2-1; D gene uncertain. The germline CDR1 and CDR2 sequences are ENHRY and SYGVKD. This CDR3 is 15 amino acids long. V lost 10 bases and J lost 3, with 19 bases in between. The CDR3, as DNA: TGTGCCACCGAGAATAGAGAGGTACACTACAATGAGCAGTTCTTC. Translated: CATENREVHYNEQFF.